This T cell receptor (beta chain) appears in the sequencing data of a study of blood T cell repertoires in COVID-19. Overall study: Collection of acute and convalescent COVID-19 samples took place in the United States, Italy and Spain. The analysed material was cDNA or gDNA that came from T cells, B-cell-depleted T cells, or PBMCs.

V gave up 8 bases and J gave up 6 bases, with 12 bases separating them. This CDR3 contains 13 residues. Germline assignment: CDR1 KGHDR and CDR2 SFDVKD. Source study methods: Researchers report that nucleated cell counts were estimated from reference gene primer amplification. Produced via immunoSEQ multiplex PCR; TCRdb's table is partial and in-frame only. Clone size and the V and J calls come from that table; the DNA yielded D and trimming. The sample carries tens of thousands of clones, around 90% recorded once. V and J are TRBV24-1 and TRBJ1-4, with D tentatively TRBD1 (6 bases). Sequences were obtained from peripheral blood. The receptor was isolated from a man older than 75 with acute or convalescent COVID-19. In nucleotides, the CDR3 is TGTGCCACCACCGGCCCAGGGGATGAAAAACTGTTTTTT. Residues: CATTGPGDEKLFF.